The rows below give T cell receptor beta chains drawn from one sample of a study of control samples from healthy donors and cancer patients. Produced via immunoSEQ multiplex PCR; TCRdb's table is partial and in-frame only. The profile shows under 80,000 clones, 93% of them singletons. Input material: PBMCs. Receptor source: a middle-aged woman with lung cancer. Both conserved end residues are trimmed from each CDR3. The order of the fields is D gene, V gene, J gene, CDR3 protein. D genes are given only for firm matches.

D: .
V: TRBV5-4
J: TRBJ1-1
CDR3: ASSVRGQEEAF

D: .
V: TRBV28
J: TRBJ2-7
CDR3: ASSLWEGGSSYEQY

D: .
V: TRBV7-9
J: TRBJ1-2
CDR3: ASSLGAGASGYT

D: .
V: TRBV11-2
J: TRBJ2-2
CDR3: ASSPLGGTGELF

D: .
V: TRBV6-5
J: TRBJ1-1
CDR3: ASSYEGADTEAF

D: .
V: TRBV28
J: TRBJ1-2
CDR3: ASGGWSYGYT

D: .
V: TRBV29-1
J: TRBJ2-7
CDR3: SVRIYEQY

D: .
V: TRBV9
J: TRBJ2-7
CDR3: ASSVGSGTSYEQY

D: .
V: TRBV20-1
J: TRBJ2-3
CDR3: SAPIADTQY

D: TRBD2
V: TRBV19
J: TRBJ2-3
CDR3: ASSTPAGGLVTDTQY

D: TRBD1
V: TRBV30
J: TRBJ1-1
CDR3: AFWTGAPTEAF

D: .
V: TRBV5-4
J: TRBJ2-7
CDR3: ASSSFMGGRSSYEQY

D: .
V: TRBV14
J: TRBJ2-3
CDR3: ASSPRRGGADTQY

D: TRBD2
V: TRBV19
J: TRBJ2-3
CDR3: ASSIPGAGGPDTQY

D: .
V: TRBV5-1
J: TRBJ2-3
CDR3: ASSLDRAPDTQY

D: .
V: TRBV30
J: TRBJ1-2
CDR3: AWSVGPINYGYT

D: .
V: TRBV7-3
J: TRBJ2-5
CDR3: ASSSGRGVKTQY

D: TRBD1
V: TRBV6-2/TRBV6-3
J: TRBJ1-5
CDR3: ASSPPTGGGNQPQH

D: .
V: TRBV11-2
J: TRBJ1-2
CDR3: ASTNTGHYGYT

D: .
V: TRBV6-6
J: TRBJ1-1
CDR3: ASSPNTEAF

D: .
V: TRBV19
J: TRBJ1-2
CDR3: ASSPQRGQQIFYGYT

D: .
V: TRBV19
J: TRBJ1-5
CDR3: ASTHTGLGNQPQH

D: TRBD1
V: TRBV4-1
J: TRBJ1-2
CDR3: ASSQGQGAYGYT

D: .
V: TRBV12-3/TRBV12-4
J: TRBJ1-2
CDR3: ASSYGDYGYT

D: TRBD2
V: TRBV9
J: TRBJ2-3
CDR3: ASSVVGLAKTDTQY

D: TRBD2
V: TRBV5-1
J: TRBJ2-3
CDR3: ASSQEPGLGDTQY

D: .
V: TRBV9
J: TRBJ1-2
CDR3: ASSVGDGRVEVGYT

D: .
V: TRBV11-2
J: TRBJ2-4
CDR3: ASSSRGDLAKNIQY

D: TRBD1
V: TRBV27
J: TRBJ1-2
CDR3: ASSFQGESNYGYT

D: .
V: TRBV5-5
J: TRBJ1-1
CDR3: ASSLLLGFEAF

D: .
V: TRBV28
J: TRBJ2-7
CDR3: ASSLGGNGYEQY

D: .
V: TRBV11-2
J: TRBJ2-5
CDR3: ASSHRSQRRQETQY

D: TRBD2
V: TRBV19
J: TRBJ2-7
CDR3: ASGLGLSSEQY

D: .
V: TRBV6-6
J: TRBJ1-2
CDR3: ASSYSGLADYGYT

D: .
V: TRBV12-3/TRBV12-4
J: TRBJ2-5
CDR3: ASRDRKETQY

D: TRBD1
V: TRBV19
J: TRBJ2-2
CDR3: ASSPGTGNTGELF

D: .
V: TRBV28
J: TRBJ2-1
CDR3: ASSTHGYNEQF

D: TRBD2
V: TRBV4-1
J: TRBJ2-1
CDR3: ASSQGLAGVYNEQF

D: .
V: TRBV27
J: TRBJ1-2
CDR3: ASSLGVGRGYT

D: .
V: TRBV27
J: TRBJ2-7
CDR3: ASSPRGFTYEQY

D: TRBD1
V: TRBV2
J: TRBJ1-1
CDR3: ASRGQLMNTEAF

D: TRBD2
V: TRBV30
J: TRBJ2-7
CDR3: AGSGLGGSYEQY

D: .
V: TRBV15
J: TRBJ1-1
CDR3: ATSREEVNTEAF

D: .
V: TRBV10-3
J: TRBJ2-1
CDR3: AISADRDPKGYNEQF

D: TRBD1
V: TRBV19
J: TRBJ1-5
CDR3: ASSITGGYTSGPQH

D: .
V: TRBV7-3
J: TRBJ2-5
CDR3: ASSLWSTRQETQY

D: TRBD2
V: TRBV5-1
J: TRBJ2-3
CDR3: ASSSRLAGTPTDTQY

D: .
V: TRBV18
J: TRBJ1-3
CDR3: ASSPGQSKGNTIY

D: .
V: TRBV10-3
J: TRBJ2-7
CDR3: AIRATGSGSYEQY

D: .
V: TRBV7-9
J: TRBJ1-2
CDR3: ASSFQGLTYGYT

D: .
V: TRBV11-2
J: TRBJ1-5
CDR3: ASSPGPYSNQPQH

D: TRBD2
V: TRBV7-9
J: TRBJ2-5
CDR3: ASSLMGGQETQY

D: .
V: TRBV19
J: TRBJ2-1
CDR3: ASRATGQYNEQF

D: TRBD1
V: TRBV9
J: TRBJ1-1
CDR3: ASSVWTGDTEAF

D: .
V: TRBV12-3/TRBV12-4
J: TRBJ2-3
CDR3: ASKPGGTDTQY

D: .
V: TRBV5-1
J: TRBJ2-5
CDR3: ASSPTGQETQY

D: TRBD1
V: TRBV10-3
J: TRBJ2-7
CDR3: AITRQGQAEQY

D: TRBD1
V: TRBV11-2
J: TRBJ2-3
CDR3: ASSLGQGPTDTQY

D: .
V: TRBV7-9
J: TRBJ2-6
CDR3: ASSLSISGANVLT

D: .
V: TRBV19
J: TRBJ2-1
CDR3: ASSIGDRGNNEQF